This T cell receptor beta chain is drawn from a study of shared clonotypes between healthy human individuals. In regard to this clone: Its matching antigen is unknown.

TCRdb keeps only in-frame clones here, not all; method: immunoSEQ multiplex PCR. The sample lists roughly 380,000 clones, 96% seen once, with around 0.32% in the top ten. CDR1 ENHRY and CDR2 SYGVKD come from the germline V gene. The CDR3 is 12 amino acids. Trimming removed 4 bases at V and 5 bases at J, with 8 bases between. Overall study results and limits: Generation of non-shared clonotypes was less probable than generation of clonotypes shared by all four donors.

This TCR was recovered from a man between 25 and 39 years old in good health. Sequencing was done on a sample of memory CD8+ T cells sorted from blood. The subset: CD45RO+ cells pooled with CCR7-negative TemRA cells. The chain has TRBV10-3 and TRBJ2-5, with D unresolved. The CDR3 nucleotides are TGTGCCATCAGTGGTTCTAAGGAGACCCAGTACTTC. Translation gives CAISGSKETQYF.